Below, 3 T cell receptor beta chains from the same sample are listed, as sequenced in a study of blood T cells in healthy people across ages. Using a J-beta primer mix together with a sample-barcoded 5' primer, a second PCR was run for roughly 6 to 11 cycles. TCRdb processed the 5' RACE reads anew with MiXCR; each CDR3 protein has one entry. The repertoire holds fewer than 750,000 distinct CDR3 sequences, with roughly 43% as singletons. Sequencing was performed on blood. These receptors were obtained from an elderly man in good health.

The chain employs TRBV6-5 and TRBJ1-5, with D possibly being TRBD1 (6 bases). Germline V gene lookup returns CDR1 MNHEY and CDR2 SVGAGI. Trimming removed 5 bases at V and 5 bases at J, with 19 bases between. This CDR3 spans 16 amino acids. Here the CDR3 reads CASSTLQGGKDQPQHF. The CDR3 DNA is TGTGCCAGCAGTACCCTCCAAGGGGGGAAAGATCAGCCCCAGCATTTT.

There are a few counts of this clonotype. The genes are TRBV7-2 and TRBJ1-2, with D unresolved. Germline-derived CDR1 and CDR2 are SGHTA and FQGNSA. The CDR3 runs 17 residues. With 5 bases removed from V and 6 bases from J, the gap between germline ends came to 25 bases. The CDR3 nucleotides are TGTGCCAGCAGCCGCTGGAACAGCCGAGCCCAAGTGGATGGCTACACCTTC. Its protein is CASSRWNSRAQVDGYTF.

This chain connects TRBV25-1 to TRBJ2-1, with TRBD2 matching 9 bases. Unmatched junction bases numbered 4, after V lost 3 bases and J lost 4 bases. Germline V lookup: CDR1 MGHDK, CDR2 SYGVNS. The CDR3 sequence is 15 residues long. The CDR3 bases are TGTGCCAGCAGTGACAGTAGCGGGGGTTACAATGAGCAGTTCTTC. Its translation: CASSDSSGGYNEQFF.